This TCR beta chain was retrieved from a study of CD8+ T cells in alopecia areata. This clone showed up just a few times. Its antigen is not known. Treatment specified: oral pan-JAK inhibitor, 5-10 mg twice daily. Study-wide results and caveats: A large proportion of expanded lesional clones were detected persisting in scalp and blood during tofacitinib.

The germline gives CDR1 SGHAT, CDR2 FQNNGV. The V end lost 1 base, the J end lost 7 bases, and 7 bases lay between the germline ends. The CDR3 runs 12 residues. The sequencing template was cDNA reverse transcribed from extracted RNA. Using immunoSEQ multiplex PCR, the repertoire was profiled, and TCRdb retains in-frame clones only, with some absent. The data hold about 210,000 clones, with roughly two fifths observed a single time. The sample consisted of CD4+ T cells sorted from blood, taken at roughly week 30, from a patient treated with tofacitinib. This receptor was taken from a human donor with alopecia areata. This chain connects TRBV11-2 to TRBJ2-5; D perhaps matches TRBD2 (6 bases). The CDR3 protein is CASSLVAVTQYF. The DNA for the CDR3 is TGTGCCAGCAGCTTAGTAGCGGTGACCCAGTACTTC.